This T cell receptor (beta chain) came from a study of T cells in Graves' hyperthyroidism and ophthalmopathy (dated by TCRdb to between 2017 and 2020). The study in broad terms: Peripheral blood samples were taken at initial diagnosis, before any treatment was given. The roughly 90 discovery patients were divided at random into training and test sets in a 7:3 ratio. Whether ophthalmopathy could be predicted prospectively was tested in an independent validation cohort made up of under 20 hyperthyroidism patients plus 17 patients who later progressed to ophthalmopathy. Following sampling, methimazole starting at 30 mg daily was given to hyperthyroidism patients, and high-dose intravenous methylprednisolone was given to ophthalmopathy patients. TCR Vbeta CDR3 sequencing of fewer than 150 peripheral blood samples (roughly 41 ophthalmopathy, some 75 hyperthyroidism and roughly 17 progressor patients) is reported in the paper. A discovery cohort of approximately 97 patients, roughly 40 with Graves' ophthalmopathy and approximately 57 with stable Graves' hyperthyroidism, was used to find distinguishing TCR V-J signatures. In roughly six Graves' hyperthyroidism patients, the study also compared T-cell repertoires from thyroid tissue with T-cell repertoires from blood. Beyond this particular receptor, the publication reports: In validation, the model predicted progression to ophthalmopathy a median of 6.5 months before onset, with about 70% sensitivity and about 72% specificity. Most expanded thyroid clonotypes (frequency above 0.001) were also found in blood, which suggests that blood repertoires may mirror thyroid immune responses. No statistical method was used to fix the sample size in advance, and group allocation was not hidden from the investigators. Ophthalmopathy was separated from stable hyperthyroidism by a 13 V-J signature model, with approximately 89% sensitivity and approximately 81% specificity obtained in cross-validation and 80%/75% obtained in testing.

V drops 3 bases and J drops 3 bases, leaving 12 bases in between. Spanning cysteine to phenylalanine, the CDR3 consists of 15 amino acids. Only the CDR3 part of the read is kept: 45 bases, read in frame from the first base. Sequences SGHNT (CDR1) and YENEEA (CDR2) are obtained from the germline V gene. Many counts were recorded for this clonotype. The clone's antigen remains unknown. Qualities for individual bases were not recorded, and no much larger clone is one base off. TCR beta CDR3 regions were amplified from RNA transcripts. A first-round RT-PCR of the TCR CDR3 used the HTBI primer set with the Qiagen OneStep RT-PCR kit. A second multiplex PCR round built the libraries, followed by size selection and purification. The libraries were sequenced on an Illumina HiSeq2000 using paired-end 100 bp reads. Under the source paper's analysis protocol: Raw data were processed with SOAPnuke, discarding reads with adapters, uncalled bases, mean Phred below 15, or no exact constant-primer or identifier match. COPE v1.2.5 was used to merge high-quality paired reads, and clonotypes were defined as unique nucleotide sequences. MiTCR v1.1 was used to align clonotypes to the IMGT TRBV, TRBD and TRBJ reference segments. The analysis was restricted to V-J combinations with a frequency above 0.0001, which together covered 98% to 99.2% of the repertoires. The TCS score was defined as F50 (clonal expansion) divided by E x V (chaos), with BLOSUM62-based TCRdist calculated between CDR3 peptides within each V-J. Welch's t-statistics and random forest reduced 450 to 600 V-J features to 13, which were used in a naive Bayes classifier (R e1071). TCRdb cleaned the public reads at Q25 with fastp, built clones with MiXCR and kept in-frame beta chains. Rows merge per CDR3 protein into single entries with the most common DNA and genes. V and J calls and clone size were set by TCRdb, not the authors. Recorded for this sample are a few hundred thousand distinct CDR3 sequences; approximately 14% of them occurred a single time. The ten most abundant clones make up 15% to 20% of the sample.

A patient counted as having stable Graves' hyperthyroidism if no progression to ophthalmopathy occurred over 18 months of follow-up. Hyperthyroidism patients were newly diagnosed, with disease duration under 2 months, and aged 18 to 65 years. Any patient with an uncontrolled infection, another autoimmune disease, pregnancy or lactation was excluded. Clinical symptoms, serum thyroxine and TRAb, thyroid ultrasound, and orbital computed tomography formed the basis for the diagnoses. PBMCs were isolated from roughly 10 ml of fresh peripheral blood by Ficoll-Paque density gradient centrifugation. Trizol reagent was used to extract total RNA, and RNA quality was then checked on an Agilent 2100 Bioanalyzer.

This receptor was identified in a woman between 18 and 29 years old with Graves' hyperthyroidism. The sequence links TRBV11-3 to TRBJ1-3, with the identity of the D gene unclear. The sample was blood. This receptor has the CDR3 CASSFYLLGGNTIYF. The sequence in DNA is TGTGCCAGCAGCTTTTACCTTCTAGGTGGAAACACCATATATTTT.